This TCR delta chain was identified in a study of γδ T cells in repeated Plasmodium falciparum infection. Overall study: The natural-infection arm compared Malian children under seasonal malaria with matched Australian children. Four controlled malaria infections with P. falciparum NF54 spanned 500 to 650 days.

This clone was detected only a few times. Its antigen is unidentified. A far bigger clonotype differs at one base, so this is likely a read error. The same CDR3 is also encoded by other DNA sequences in this sample. TCRdb called clones from the multiplex PCR reads again using CATT. Counted here are more than 70,000 delta-chain clones, approximately 0.96% occurring once; the ten biggest clones make up more than 9%. The CDR3 consists of 18 residues. Germline CDR1 and CDR2: TSWWSYY and QGS. Trimming removed 3 bases from V and 8 bases from J; junction bases left unmatched: 19. Whole-study results and caveats: Vgamma9/Vdelta2+ T cells showed a stable polyclonal repertoire with shared TCRgamma sequences. Vdelta2-negative gammadelta repertoires, largely Vdelta1+, seemingly showed infection-driven waves of new clonal selection.

Bulk repertoires came from Vgamma9/Vdelta2+ or Vdelta2-negative gammadelta T cells flow-sorted from PBMC. The sequence derives from a pool of human donors (malaria-infected and uninfected, not separated). This chain joins TRDV1 and TRDJ1, with TRDD3 matching over 9 bases. The J gene comes from matching the DNA to germline here; TCRdb lacks it. Input material: gamma-delta T cells from blood. This CDR3 is CALGEVAPLTLLGEKLIF. In nucleotides, the CDR3 is TGTGCTCTTGGGGAGGTGGCGCCCCTCACTCTACTGGGGGAGAAACTCATCTTT.